This T cell receptor (beta chain) was sequenced in a study of ipilimumab plus nivolumab after autologous stem cell transplantation. About this clone itself: The antigen remains unidentified.

Patients got ipilimumab 1 mg/kg beginning 14 to 28 days post-transplant. Dosing: nivolumab 3 mg/kg IV, weeks 1, 4, 7, 10, then every two weeks to week 26. The V end lost 6 bases, the J end lost 3 bases, and 12 bases lay between the germline ends. This CDR3 comprises 14 residues. Germline assignment: CDR1 MNHNS and CDR2 SASEGT. TCRdb's copy holds only in-frame clones and misses some; the assay was immunoSEQ multiplex PCR. Counted here are some 41,000 clones, 92% occurring once; the ten biggest clones make up roughly 0.87%. Study outcomes and limitations: The authors say TCR, Treg and microbiome findings warrant further study.

The TCR sequence derives from a male donor with multiple myeloma. The chain combines TRBV6-1 with TRBJ1-3, with D perhaps TRBD1 (5 bases). Sample: PBMCs, taken in a trial of ipilimumab plus nivolumab as post-transplant consolidation. The CDR3 DNA sequence: TGTGCCAGCAGCCTGGGGGTGGGTGGAAACACCATATATTTT. Its protein product is CASSLGVGGNTIYF.